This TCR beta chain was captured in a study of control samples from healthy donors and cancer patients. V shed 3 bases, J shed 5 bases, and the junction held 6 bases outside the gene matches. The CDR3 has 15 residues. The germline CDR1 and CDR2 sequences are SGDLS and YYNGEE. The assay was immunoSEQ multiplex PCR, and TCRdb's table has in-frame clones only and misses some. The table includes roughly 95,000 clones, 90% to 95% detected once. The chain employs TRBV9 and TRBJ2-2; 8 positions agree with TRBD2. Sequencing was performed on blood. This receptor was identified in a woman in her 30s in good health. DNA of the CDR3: TGTGCCAGCAGCGCCCGGGGGGGGCAAACCGGGGAGCTGTTTTTT. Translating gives CASSARGGQTGELFF.